Each of the 29 T cell receptor beta chains below was sequenced from the same sample in a study of brain T cells in children with intractable seizures (dated by TCRdb to about 2021). This specimen's time point label, per the study, means: blood from clinic visit 5 months post-surgery; TSC patient then seizure free. Library prep was done by the immunoSEQ multiplex PCR assay. Entries here come from immuneACCESS through TCRdb and include only in-frame sequences with V and J called. Some clones fail to appear in such tables; in the studies checked, an unresolved V gene covers under half of the shortfall, and the cause of the remainder is unknown. This sample has 300,000 to 400,000 clones in its table, and 93% of those were observed once. 5.5% to 6% of the sample rests with the top ten. The sample in question was peripheral blood, obtained 5 to 6 months after surgery. The receptor set was obtained from a boy under three years old with tuberous sclerosis and intractable seizures.

CDR3 in DNA: TGTGCCAGCAGCAACAGGGGCACAGATACGCAGTATTTT. Its protein is CASSNRGTDTQYF. The V and J genes are TRBV7-9 and TRBJ2-3; weak D call: TRBD1 (6 bases). V lost 5 bases, J lost 1 base, and 7 bases lay in between. CDR1 and CDR2 from the germline V gene are SEHNR and FQNEAQ (reference sequence). This CDR3 spans 13 amino acids.

The V and J genes are TRBV9 and TRBJ1-2; possible D gene TRBD1, 6 bases. Trimming pared 6 bases from V and 5 bases from J, leaving 14 bases between. CDR3 length: 13 amino acids. CDR1 is SGDLS and CDR2 is YYNGEE in the germline V gene. For the CDR3, the DNA is TGTGCCAGCAAAGGAGGGGGGGTTTATGGCTACACCTTC. The encoded protein is CASKGGGVYGYTF.

As concerns this clone: The same CDR3 also results from other DNA sequences found in this sample. The J gene is TRBJ2-7, the V gene TRBV18; 8 positions agree with TRBD1. Germline loops: CDR1 KGHSH, CDR2 LQKENI. The junction had 1 base not matched to a gene; V was cut back by 6 bases and J by 3 bases. This CDR3 contains 12 residues. The CDR3 here is CASSDRDYEQYF. The CDR3 DNA is TGTGCCAGCTCGGACAGGGACTACGAGCAGTACTTC.

This clone was detected once. The V and J genes are TRBV3-1 (or the pseudogene TRBV3-2) and TRBJ1-2, with D perhaps matching TRBD1 (5 bases). The germline V and J ends were trimmed by 0 bases and 8 bases, with 13 bases remaining between them. Germline CDR1 LGHDT, CDR2 YNNKEL (reference sequence). The CDR3 consists of 14 residues. The CDR3, as DNA: TGTGCCAGCAGCCAAGAGCCGGGGGAAGGAGGCTACACCTTC. Its translation: CASSQEPGEGGYTF.

This chain's CDR3 is CASSLVPRGLAGGNEQFF. The CDR3 DNA follows: TGTGCCAGCAGCTTAGTGCCCAGGGGACTAGCGGGAGGCAATGAGCAGTTCTTC. The chain has TRBV11-3 and TRBJ2-1, with 15 bases identical to TRBD2. There are 18 residues in the CDR3. Germline V gene sequence: CDR1 SGHNT, CDR2 YENEEA. The junction had 7 bases not matched to a gene; V was cut back by 1 base and J by 6 bases.

This sequence joins TRBV6-5 and TRBJ1-2; 11 bases agree with TRBD1. This CDR3 has 15 residues. CDR1 is MNHEY, CDR2 SVGAGI, per germline. J gave up 8 bases and V 5 bases, and 10 bases lay outside the gene matches. The CDR3 spells CASSPGGQGAKGYTF. The CDR3 region has the DNA TGTGCCAGCAGTCCAGGCGGACAGGGGGCAAAAGGCTACACCTTC.

The rearrangement links TRBV4-1 to TRBJ1-5; TRBD1 matches 9 bases. The trim removed 0 bases at V and 3 bases at J, leaving 6 bases unmatched. Germline CDR1 and CDR2: MGHRA and YSYEKL. CDR3 length: 17 amino acids. CDR3 sequence reads: CASSQEGTGSFNQPQHF. In DNA form, the CDR3 reads TGCGCCAGCAGCCAAGAAGGGACAGGGAGCTTCAATCAGCCCCAGCATTTT.

This chain connects TRBV19 to TRBJ1-1, with D hard to call. The CDR3 covers 12 residues. Germline CDR1 reads LNHDA; CDR2 reads SQIVND (reference sequence). V lost 5 bases to trimming and J lost 1 base, with 5 bases between them. CDR3 in DNA: TGTGCCAGTAGTGCTTGGAACACTGAAGCTTTCTTT. It is translated as CASSAWNTEAFF.

The gene calls are TRBV6-5 and TRBJ1-3; 9 nucleotides line up with TRBD1. Per the germline V gene, CDR1 is MNHEY and CDR2 is SVGAGI. V trimming: 0 bases; J trimming: 11 bases; junction bases outside the gene matches: 11. The CDR3 extends over 16 amino acids. The CDR3 loop is CASSYSKTGGRFAIYF. CDR3 in DNA: TGTGCCAGCAGTTACTCGAAAACAGGGGGCAGATTTGCCATATATTTT.

This chain uses TRBV3-1 (or the pseudogene TRBV3-2) with TRBJ1-2; D is unclear. V dropped 4 bases and J dropped 0 bases, with 18 bases sitting between them. CDR3 length: 17 amino acids. CDR1 LGHDT and CDR2 YNNKEL come from the germline V gene (reference sequence). The CDR3 DNA is TGTGCCAGCAGCCCCTTATTAGGCGGCGCTGCTAACTATGGCTACACCTTC. Its translation: CASSPLLGGAANYGYTF.

This chain joins TRBV6-5 and TRBJ1-6; possible D gene TRBD1, 6 bases. Germline V CDR1 and CDR2: MNHEY, SVGAGI. V was pared by 6 bases and J by 0 bases, with 9 bases between. The CDR3 contains 15 residues. In nucleotides, the CDR3 is TGTGCCAGCAGCAGGGGCGACTCCTATAATTCACCCCTCCACTTT. Protein: CASSRGDSYNSPLHF.

CDR3 nucleotide sequence: TGTGCCAGCAGTGAAAAATATACCTATGGCTACACCTTC. Residues: CASSEKYTYGYTF. The rearrangement uses TRBV25-1 and TRBJ1-2; D unclear. The CDR3 is 13 residues long. CDR1 and CDR2 (germline): MGHDK, SYGVNS. V shed 2 bases and J shed 4 bases, with 8 bases lying between them.

The chain employs TRBV11-2 and TRBJ1-5; D is possibly TRBD1 (6 bases). Deletions cut 5 bases from V and 4 bases from J, with 9 bases between. This CDR3 contains 13 residues. The germline V gene has CDR1 SGHAT and CDR2 FQNNGV. In DNA, the CDR3 is TGTGCCAGCAGCGAGGGGGGGAATCAGCCCCAGCATTTT. Its translation: CASSEGGNQPQHF. Together with reference TRBV11-2 and TRBJ1-5, the CDR3 gives the full variable domain: EAGVAQSPRYKIIEKRQSVAFWCNPISGHATLYWYQQILGQGPKLLIQFQNNGVVDDSQLPKDRFSAERLKGVDSTLKIQPAKLEDSAVYLCASSEGGNQPQHFGDGTRLSIL.

The rearrangement joins TRBV4-2 to TRBJ2-3, with 10 bases matching TRBD2. CDR3 size: 16 residues. The V segment lost 0 bases and the J segment 1 base; nucleotides outside the gene matches: 1. Germline assignment: CDR1 LGHNA and CDR2 YNFKEQ. CDR3 region: CASSQDLAGGTDTQYF. The CDR3 DNA follows: TGTGCCAGCAGCCAAGATCTAGCGGGGGGCACAGATACGCAGTATTTT.

V is TRBV19 and J is TRBJ1-2, with 7 bases fitting TRBD1. This CDR3 is built from 16 residues. Losses at the gene ends were 4 bases for V and 8 bases for J; bases not matched to a gene: 16. From germline, CDR1 is LNHDA and CDR2 SQIVND (reference sequence). DNA of the CDR3: TGTGCCAGTAGTACCATGAGACAGGGAGCCCCACTGGGCTACACCTTC. This codes for CASSTMRQGAPLGYTF.

The genes are TRBV6-6 and TRBJ2-7, with TRBD2 matching 13 bases. V was pared by 5 bases and J by 2 bases, with 0 bases of the junction left unmatched. This CDR3 contains 14 residues. Per germline, CDR1 MNHNY and CDR2 SVGAGI (reference sequence). CDR3 amino acids: CASSGTSGTYEQYF. CDR3 bases: TGTGCCAGCAGTGGGACTAGCGGGACCTACGAGCAGTACTTC.

This clone was observed once. This chain connects TRBV5-5 to TRBJ2-5, with D tentatively TRBD2 (5 bases). The germline CDR1 and CDR2 sequences are SGHKS and YYEKEE (reference sequence). Trimming took 5 bases from V and 5 from J, leaving 13 bases between them. This CDR3 has 13 residues. The CDR3 coding sequence is TGTGCCAGCAGACCGGGCGACTATGAGACCCAGTACTTC. This gives the protein CASRPGDYETQYF.

The chain carries TRBV6-6 and TRBJ1-2; no reliable D call. Trimming took off 6 bases at V and 6 bases at J, with 5 bases between the two ends. In germline, CDR1 is MNHNY, CDR2 SVGAGI (reference sequence). This CDR3 is 10 amino acids long. The CDR3 reads CASSLNGYTF. DNA of the CDR3: TGTGCCAGCAGCCTTAATGGCTACACCTTC.

This clone has only a few counts. The V gene is TRBV27, the J gene TRBJ2-7; TRBD2 agrees at 9 bases. This CDR3 is built from 16 residues. Germline trimming cut 2 bases from V and 2 bases from J; bases unmatched to any gene: 7. Per the germline V gene, CDR1 is MNHEY and CDR2 is SMNVEV (reference sequence). CDR3 protein: CASSLGSAGGPYEQYF. CDR3 sequence (DNA): TGTGCCAGCAGTTTAGGAAGTGCGGGGGGGCCCTACGAGCAGTACTTC.

The V and J genes are TRBV18 and TRBJ1-2; D might be TRBD1 (6 bases). Trimming took 3 bases from V and 7 from J, leaving 12 bases between them. The CDR3 is 13 amino acids. Germline CDR1 KGHSH, CDR2 LQKENI. The CDR3 region has the DNA TGTGCCAGCTCACCTTATGGGGGCGTTGGCTACACCTTC. Amino acids: CASSPYGGVGYTF.

As concerns this clone: The sample holds other DNA sequences that translate to the same CDR3. The chain carries TRBV6-5 and TRBJ1-5; unclear D gene. This CDR3 comprises 11 residues. V lost 8 bases, J lost 3 bases, and 5 bases lay in between. The germline V gene encodes CDR1 MNHEY and CDR2 SVGAGI. The CDR3 sequence is CASGNNQPQHF. The CDR3 region has the DNA TGTGCCAGCGGAAACAATCAGCCCCAGCATTTT.

The V call is TRBV19, the J call TRBJ2-2; D call uncertain. Deletions cut 7 bases from V and 2 bases from J, with 8 bases between. The CDR3 runs 13 residues. Per the germline V gene, CDR1 is LNHDA and CDR2 is SQIVND (reference sequence). CDR3 coding DNA: TGTGCCAGTAACATTTTAAACACCGGGGAGCTGTTTTTT. Translating it yields CASNILNTGELFF. Supplemented by reference TRBV19 and TRBJ2-2, the full variable domain reads DGGITQSPKYLFRKEGQNVTLSCEQNLNHDAMYWYRQDPGQGLRLIYYSQIVNDFQKGDIAEGYSVSREKKESFPLTVTSAQKNPTAFYLCASNILNTGELFFGEGSRLTVL.

A single count supports this clone. The CDR3 loop reads CAISGPGTPEEQYF. Here the CDR3 DNA reads TGTGCCATCAGCGGCCCGGGGACTCCAGAAGAGCAGTACTTC. This chain connects TRBV10-3 to TRBJ2-7; tentative D call: TRBD2 (6 bases). Germline CDR1 ENHRY, CDR2 SYGVKD. The V end was cut by 6 bases, the J end by 7 bases, with 19 bases between. The CDR3 totals 14 residues.

V gene TRBV6-6 combines with J gene TRBJ2-2, with D possibly called TRBD1 or TRBD2 (5 bases each). The CDR3 spans 16 residues. Trimming cost V 6 bases and J 6 bases, with 20 bases left between them. Per the germline V gene, CDR1 is MNHNY and CDR2 is SVGAGI (reference sequence). The CDR3 region has the DNA TGTGCCAGCAGCTCGGGTTGGGGGAGAGGGGCCGGGGAGCTGTTTTTT. Encoded protein: CASSSGWGRGAGELFF.

V gene TRBV14 combines with J gene TRBJ2-7; 13 nucleotides match TRBD2. J was trimmed by 0 bases and V by 4 bases; bases with no gene match: 9. Germline V CDR1 and CDR2: SGHDN, FVKESK. The CDR3 has 18 amino acids. CDR3 in DNA: TGTGCCAGCAGCCGTCTCGGACTAGCGGGAGAGGGCTCCTACGAGCAGTACTTC. Its translation: CASSRLGLAGEGSYEQYF. Looking up the rest from reference TRBV14 and TRBJ2-7 gives the full variable domain: EAGVTQFPSHSVIEKGQTVTLRCDPISGHDNLYWYRRVMGKEIKFLLHFVKESKQDESGMPNNRFLAERTGGTYSTLKVQPAELEDSGVYFCASSRLGLAGEGSYEQYFGPGTRLTVT.

The chain carries TRBV10-2 and TRBJ2-3, with a weak D call TRBD1 (6 bases). From germline, CDR1 is WSHSY and CDR2 SAAADI. This CDR3 comprises 12 residues. V gave up 7 bases and J gave up 4 bases, with 9 bases separating them. CDR3: CASNSGADTQYF. The CDR3, as DNA: TGCGCCAGCAACTCAGGGGCAGATACGCAGTATTTT.

This rearrangement joins TRBV5-6 to TRBJ1-2; D is uncertain. Trimming stripped 3 bases from V and 9 bases from J, with 15 bases between. CDR3 size: 13 residues. CDR1 and CDR2 from the germline V gene are SGHDT and YYEEEE. Here the CDR3 reads CASSSPGLRSYTF. The DNA for the CDR3 is TGTGCCAGCAGCTCCCCAGGACTTAGGAGCTACACCTTC.

The chain is built from TRBV24-1 and TRBJ2-3; TRBD2 matches 9 bases. V was pared by 1 base and J by 0 bases, with 1 base of the junction left unmatched. Germline V gene lookup returns CDR1 KGHDR and CDR2 SFDVKD. The length of the CDR3 is 16 residues. The DNA of the CDR3 is TGTGCCACCAGTGATTTTACTAGCGGGAGCACAGATACGCAGTATTTT. It encodes CATSDFTSGSTDTQYF.

This chain joins TRBV27 and TRBJ1-1; D is undetermined. The CDR3 extends over 13 amino acids. Germline CDR1 MNHEY, CDR2 SMNVEV (reference sequence). V dropped 8 bases and J dropped 5 bases, with 15 bases sitting between them. As DNA, the CDR3 is TGTGCCAGCTCGACCTGGCTGGGGACTGAAGCTTTCTTT. Residues: CASSTWLGTEAFF.